This passage covers 2 T cell receptor beta chains from one sample sequenced in a study of early T cells in non-severe SARS-CoV-2 infection. TCRdb re-analysed the 5' RACE reads in MiXCR, keeping a single row per CDR3 protein. The table shows roughly 72,000 distinct CDR3 sequences, with 12% occurring only once. The input for sequencing was whole blood, taken at baseline. These receptors all come from an adult who was a healthcare worker with PCR-confirmed SARS-CoV-2 infection or an uninfected control (not recorded which).

CDR3 coding DNA: TGTGCCAGCAGCTTAGATTCTTACACCGGGGAGCTGTTTTTT. It encodes CASSLDSYTGELFF. The V call is TRBV7-9, the J call TRBJ2-2; the D is unclear. The CDR3 has 14 amino acids. Germline V gives CDR1 SEHNR, CDR2 FQNEAQ (reference sequence). V gave up 1 base and J gave up 3 bases, with 6 bases separating them.

In its sample, this clonotype was seen a few times. The rearrangement uses TRBV7-9 and TRBJ1-1, with D perhaps matching TRBD1 (5 bases). Trimming shortened V by 5 bases and J by 0 bases, and 19 bases separated the two germline ends. The CDR3 extends over 17 amino acids. The germline gives CDR1 SEHNR, CDR2 FQNEAQ (reference sequence). The CDR3 DNA is TGTGCCAGCAGCCCAGGGCCGGGCCAAATAGTGAACACTGAAGCTTTCTTT. Translated, it gives CASSPGPGQIVNTEAFF.